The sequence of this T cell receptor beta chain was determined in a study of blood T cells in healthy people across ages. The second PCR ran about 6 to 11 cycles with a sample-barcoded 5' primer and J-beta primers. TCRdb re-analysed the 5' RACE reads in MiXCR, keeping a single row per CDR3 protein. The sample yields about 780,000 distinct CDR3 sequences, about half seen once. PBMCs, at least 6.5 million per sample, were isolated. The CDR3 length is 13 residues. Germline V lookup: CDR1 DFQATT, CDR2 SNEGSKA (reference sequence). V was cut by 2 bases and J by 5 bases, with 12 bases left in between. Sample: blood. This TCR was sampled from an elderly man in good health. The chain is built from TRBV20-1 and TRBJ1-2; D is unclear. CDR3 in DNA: TGCAGTGCTAGACCCCCGGGAGAGTATGGCTACACCTTC. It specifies CSARPPGEYGYTF.